The subject of this entry is one TCR beta chain. As originally analysed: Estimated nucleated cell counts came from reference gene primer amplification. Sequenced by immunoSEQ multiplex PCR; TCRdb stores in-frame clones only, minus some. V, J and clone size are those of that table, while D and trimming were read from the DNA. Of fewer than 250,000 clones in the sample, around 89% were seen once. The data were taken from a study of blood T cell repertoires in COVID-19. At the level of the study: The United States, Italy and Spain were the sources of the acute and convalescent COVID-19 samples.

CDR1 SGHKS and CDR2 YYEKEE come from the germline V gene (reference sequence). This CDR3 contains 14 residues. The V end was cut by 4 bases, the J end by 3 bases, with 11 bases between. The source material was peripheral blood. J is TRBJ1-5 and V is TRBV5-5; D is ambiguous. The clonotype was recovered from a woman aged 40 to 50 with acute or convalescent COVID-19. The CDR3 protein is CASSGPGNNQPQHF. In DNA form, the CDR3 reads TGTGCCAGCAGCGGGCCCGGCAACAATCAGCCCCAGCATTTT.